This TCR beta chain came from a study of cytomegalovirus exposure and HLA in healthy donors. Study details: Counted in an early data release were some 81 million unique TCRs from HLA-typed donors.

The PCR made use of 60 Vbeta and 13 Jbeta primers. TCRdb's table, derived via immunoSEQ multiplex PCR, lists solely in-frame clones and lacks some. The sample includes 150,000 to 180,000 clones, roughly 80% of them seen just once. Study-wide results and limits: In a later analysis, most CMV-associated TCR beta chains appeared HLA-restricted. The authors enumerated over 150 TCR beta chains as linked to cytomegalovirus. A later analysis revealed that TCR association rates differed between HLA loci, peaking at DRB1 and bottoming out at HLA-C.

Comment on this clone: Its matching antigen is unknown.

This CDR3 is 15 amino acids long. Germline V CDR1 and CDR2: SGHRS, YFSETQ. V was clipped by 4 bases and J by 4 bases, with 17 bases between them. The chain links TRBV5-1 to TRBJ2-5; TRBD1 is a possible D gene (5 bases). The sequencing sample was made of PBMCs. This receptor was identified in a woman in her 40s in good health and CMV-seronegative. The CDR3 region is CASSPEGAGRETQYF. The CDR3 DNA sequence: TGCGCCAGCAGCCCCGAAGGGGCAGGGCGAGAGACCCAGTACTTC.